These 24 T cell receptor beta chains were sequenced from one sample in a study of human T cells and chemical hapten exposure. TCRdb reprocessed the RACE reads with MiXCR, giving one entry per CDR3 protein. Of tens of thousands of distinct CDR3 sequences listed, approximately 9.7% are singletons. This sample's time point: healthy volunteer bleed at 2 weeks. The starting material, unfractionated whole blood, was used for total RNA extraction. Sequencing was done on a sample of whole blood. These TCRs come from a female donor in good health. Some clones in this sample may be carry-over from other donors' samples.

This clonotype has a handful of counts. V is TRBV24-1 and J is TRBJ2-1; D gene ambiguous. V gave up 0 bases and J gave up 4 bases, with 12 bases separating them. Germline CDR1 is KGHDR and CDR2 is SFDVKD. The CDR3 is made up of 16 amino acids. In nucleotides, the CDR3 is TGTGCCACCAGTGATTTGACTTCCCCCCGGTACAATGAGCAGTTCTTC. Translation: CATSDLTSPRYNEQFF.

This clonotype was recorded many times. The chain has TRBV6-2 or TRBV6-3 and TRBJ2-7; the match to TRBD2 covers 10 bases. This CDR3 spans 17 amino acids. The germline V gene encodes CDR1 MNHEY and CDR2 SVGEGT. The V and J ends lost 7 bases and 4 bases, in that order; junction bases with no gene match: 16. The DNA for the CDR3 is TGTGCCAGCAAGGATGCGGATCCTAGCGGGAGCCCTTACGAGCAGTACTTC. Protein product: CASKDADPSGSPYEQYF.

This clonotype has at least ten counts. The chain employs TRBV29-1 and TRBJ2-5; TRBD1 agrees at 10 bases. Germline lookup yields CDR1 SQVTM and CDR2 ANQGSEA. With 4 bases clipped from V and 5 bases from J, the junction kept 7 bases outside the gene matches. The CDR3 has 14 residues. The CDR3: CSVVNPTGGETQYF. Written as DNA, the CDR3 is TGCAGCGTTGTGAATCCGACAGGGGGCGAGACCCAGTACTTC.

The chain employs TRBV3-1 and TRBJ2-1; 14 positions match TRBD2. Germline assignment: CDR1 LGHDT and CDR2 YNNKEL (reference sequence). Unmatched junction bases numbered 4, after V lost 3 bases and J lost 9 bases. The CDR3 runs 15 residues. The CDR3 nucleotides read TGTGCCAGCAGCCAGGGGACTAGCGGGAGTAGTGAGCAGTTCTTC. Its translation is CASSQGTSGSSEQFF.

This clonotype was observed many times. This chain joins TRBV28 and TRBJ2-3, with TRBD1 matching over 9 bases. The CDR3 length is 14 residues. Germline V CDR1 and CDR2: MDHEN, SYDVKM. V lost 7 bases and J lost 3; bases outside the gene matches: 5. The CDR3: CASTTGGATDTQYF. The CDR3 DNA follows: TGTGCCAGCACAACAGGGGGCGCGACAGATACGCAGTATTTT.

A few counts support this clonotype. The chain employs TRBV28 and TRBJ2-7, with D tentatively TRBD1 or TRBD2 (5 bases each). Trimming removed 8 bases at V and 4 bases at J, with 24 bases between. The CDR3 runs 16 residues. Per germline, CDR1 MDHEN and CDR2 SYDVKM. CDR3 region: CASAGTPWGGAYEQYF. CDR3 nucleotides: TGTGCCAGCGCCGGGACCCCCTGGGGCGGAGCGTACGAGCAGTACTTC. Full variable domain (outside the CDR3, taken from reference TRBV28 and TRBJ2-7): DVKVTQSSRYLVKRTGEKVFLECVQDMDHENMFWYRQDPGLGLRLIYFSYDVKMKEKGDIPEGYSVSREKKERFSLILESASTNQTSMYLCASAGTPWGGAYEQYFGPGTRLTVT.

The chain carries TRBV7-9 and TRBJ2-3; TRBD2 matches at 12 bases. With 8 bases clipped from V and 3 bases from J, the junction kept 9 bases outside the gene matches. The CDR3 contains 16 residues. Per the germline V gene, CDR1 is SEHNR and CDR2 is FQNEAQ (reference sequence). The DNA for the CDR3 is TGTGCCAGCGGTTCTAGCGGGAGGGCCCCTACAGATACGCAGTATTTT. Protein sequence: CASGSSGRAPTDTQYF.

This clonotype showed up many times. This sequence joins TRBV7-9 and TRBJ1-1; 9 bases agree with TRBD1. The junction had 8 bases not matched to a gene; V was cut back by 0 bases and J by 6 bases. The CDR3 runs 16 residues. CDR1 is SEHNR, CDR2 FQNEAQ, per germline (reference sequence). CDR3 region: CASSLALGTGRPEAFF. The CDR3 nucleotides are TGTGCCAGCAGCTTAGCGTTGGGGACAGGGAGGCCTGAAGCTTTCTTT. Filled out from reference TRBV7-9 and TRBJ1-1, the complete variable domain reads DTGVSQNPRHKITKRGQNVTFRCDPISEHNRLYWYRQTLGQGPEFLTYFQNEAQLEKSRLLSDRFSAERPKGSFSTLEIQRTEQGDSAMYLCASSLALGTGRPEAFFGQGTRLTVV.

The chain carries TRBV6-1 and TRBJ1-2; TRBD1 aligns across 7 bases. Unmatched junction bases numbered 4, after V lost 3 bases and J lost 0 bases. This CDR3 region has 15 residues. CDR1 MNHNS and CDR2 SASEGT come from the germline V gene. The CDR3 DNA follows: TGTGCCAGCAGTGATGAGGGGACAGCTAACTATGGCTACACCTTC. Protein product: CASSDEGTANYGYTF.

This clonotype was counted a few times. The rearrangement joins TRBV5-5 to TRBJ2-3, with D tentatively TRBD2 (6 bases). V was clipped by 0 bases and J by 2 bases, with 16 bases between them. Germline loops: CDR1 SGHKS, CDR2 YYEKEE (reference sequence). This CDR3 is built from 17 residues. DNA for the CDR3: TGTGCCAGCAGCTTGGACGGTTTGGGACTGATCACAGATACGCAGTATTTT. This translates into CASSLDGLGLITDTQYF.

This clonotype showed up many times. The gene calls are TRBV20-1 and TRBJ2-3, with 7 positions matching TRBD2. Germline V gene sequence: CDR1 DFQATT, CDR2 SNEGSKA (reference sequence). This CDR3 region has 15 residues. With V trimmed by 0 bases and J by 6 bases, 9 bases remained unmatched. The CDR3: CSARDFAGAEDTQYF. In nucleotides, the CDR3 is TGCAGTGCTAGAGACTTTGCGGGAGCGGAGGATACGCAGTATTTT.

This clonotype was detected a few times. The chain recombines TRBV2 with TRBJ2-1; 9 positions match TRBD2. The CDR3 is 18 residues long. The ends lost 4 bases at V and 1 base at J; junction bases unmatched: 11. The germline V gene encodes CDR1 SNHLY and CDR2 FYNNEI. The CDR3 DNA sequence: TGTGCCAGCAGTGGGAGAGGACTAGCGCGAAAATCCTACAATGAGCAGTTCTTC. Translated, it gives CASSGRGLARKSYNEQFF. The variable domain in full, completed from reference TRBV2 and TRBJ2-1, reads EPEVTQTPSHQVTQMGQEVILRCVPISNHLYFYWYRQILGQKVEFLVSFYNNEISEKSEIFDDQFSVERPDGSNFTLKIRSTKLEDSAMYFCASSGRGLARKSYNEQFFGPGTRLTVL.

This chain connects TRBV7-6 to TRBJ2-5; unclear D gene. V gave up 2 bases and J gave up 1 base, with 5 bases separating them. Germline V gene data show CDR1 as SGHVS and CDR2 as FNYEAQ. CDR3 length equals 13 residues. CDR3 sequence: CASSLWAQETQYF. The CDR3 DNA is TGTGCCAGCAGCTTATGGGCCCAAGAGACCCAGTACTTC.

This clonotype was detected many times. J is TRBJ2-1 and V is TRBV4-1; perhaps TRBD2 as D (6 bases). Trimming pared 1 base from V and 2 bases from J, leaving 12 bases between. This CDR3 is built from 16 residues. The V gene's germline CDR1 is MGHRA and CDR2 YSYEKL. In DNA, the CDR3 is TGCGCCAGCAGCCAAGTATCGAGCGGGCCCTACAATGAGCAGTTCTTC. Protein: CASSQVSSGPYNEQFF.

A few counts support this clonotype. The genes are TRBV28 and TRBJ2-7; 7 nucleotides agree with TRBD2. CDR1 is MDHEN and CDR2 is SYDVKM in the germline V gene. V shed 2 bases, J shed 7 bases, and the junction held 8 bases outside the gene matches. The CDR3 totals 14 residues. The CDR3 bases are TGTGCCAGCAGTTTAAGGCGGGAGTTTGGGGAGCAGTACTTC. This encodes CASSLRREFGEQYF.

This clonotype was counted at least ten times. For the CDR3, the DNA is TGTGCCAGCAGTAGGACAGCGTCTGGGGCCAACGTCCTGACTTTC. It yields the protein CASSRTASGANVLTF. The chain has TRBV7-2 and TRBJ2-6, with a possible D match to TRBD1 (6 bases). This CDR3 spans 15 amino acids. Looked up from germline, CDR1 is SGHTA and CDR2 is FQGNSA. V lost 6 bases to trimming and J lost 1 base, with 10 bases between them.

Many counts were recorded for this clonotype. This chain links TRBV6-5 with TRBJ2-4; 7 bases line up with TRBD2. J gave up 0 bases and V 7 bases, and 9 bases lay outside the gene matches. CDR3 length equals 16 residues. The germline V gene encodes CDR1 MNHEY and CDR2 SVGAGI. CDR3 protein: CASKASLAAAKNIQYF. DNA for the CDR3: TGTGCCAGCAAAGCCAGTCTAGCGGCAGCCAAAAACATTCAGTACTTC.

This clonotype was seen more than once but under ten times. The chain combines TRBV12-3 or TRBV12-4 with TRBJ2-3; D assignment may be TRBD1 or TRBD2 (5 bases each). The CDR3 contains 12 residues. Trimming took 8 bases from V and 2 from J, leaving 8 bases between them. CDR3 bases: TGTGCCAGCGGGACCTACACAGATACGCAGTATTTT. It translates to CASGTYTDTQYF.

In its sample, this clonotype was seen many times. The chain carries TRBV6-5 and TRBJ1-2; 10 nucleotides align to TRBD1. The CDR3 runs 15 residues. Germline values: CDR1 MNHEY, CDR2 SVGAGI. The junction had 10 bases not matched to a gene; V was cut back by 6 bases and J by 6 bases. The CDR3 nucleotides are TGTGCCAGCAGGGGACAGGGGCCGGCGGGGGATGGCTACACCTTC. Translating it yields CASRGQGPAGDGYTF.

This clonotype appeared a few times. The CDR3 loop reads CASTMDREDGYTF. CDR3 coding DNA: TGTGCCAGCACCATGGACAGGGAGGATGGCTACACCTTC. V and J are TRBV2 and TRBJ1-2, with 8 positions matching TRBD1. The CDR3 runs 13 residues. Germline V gives CDR1 SNHLY, CDR2 FYNNEI. V shed 7 bases and J 6 bases; nucleotides not matched to a gene: 7.

This sequence joins TRBV29-1 and TRBJ1-1, with TRBD1 matching 9 bases. Germline V gene sequence: CDR1 SQVTM, CDR2 ANQGSEA. The CDR3 consists of 12 residues. After removal of 7 bases from V and 4 bases from J, the junction contained 4 bases not matched to a gene. CDR3 protein: CSGATGGTEAFF. The CDR3 DNA sequence: TGCAGCGGGGCGACAGGGGGCACTGAAGCTTTCTTT.

This clonotype was observed a handful of times. The chain couples TRBV6-1 to TRBJ2-5, with TRBD2 matching 12 bases. With V trimmed by 6 bases and J by 4 bases, 6 bases remained unmatched. Germline V CDR1 and CDR2: MNHNS, SASEGT. The CDR3 runs 15 residues. In DNA form, the CDR3 reads TGTGCCAGCAGCCCTAGCGGGAGGGCCGGAGAGACCCAGTACTTC. It yields the protein CASSPSGRAGETQYF.

This clonotype has a count of ten or more. This chain links TRBV29-1 with TRBJ1-1; D gene ambiguous. V was trimmed by 7 bases and J by 4 bases, leaving 7 bases between them. CDR3 length equals 10 residues. The germline V gene encodes CDR1 SQVTM and CDR2 ANQGSEA. The CDR3: CSGGSTEAFF. The CDR3, as DNA: TGCAGCGGCGGGAGCACTGAAGCTTTCTTT.

The table lists this clonotype with many counts. V gene TRBV3-1 combines with J gene TRBJ2-6; D gene unclear. In germline, CDR1 is LGHDT, CDR2 YNNKEL (reference sequence). Trimming took 3 bases from V and 0 from J, leaving 3 bases between them. This CDR3 has 14 amino acids. In DNA, the CDR3 is TGTGCCAGCAGCCAGAACTCTGGGGCCAACGTCCTGACTTTC. This encodes CASSQNSGANVLTF.